Listed below are T cell receptor beta chains from one sample, sequenced in a study of PD-L1 blockade in urothelial cancer. The assay was immunoSEQ multiplex PCR, and TCRdb's table has in-frame clones only and misses some. The table shows 50,000 to 75,000 clones, with 81% occurring only once. The source was PBMCs, collected around atezolizumab (anti-PD-L1) treatment. These receptor sequences come from a man between 65 and 79 years old with urothelial cancer. CDR3s include the opening cysteine and the closing phenylalanine or tryptophan. D genes are given only for firm matches. A clone size is listed for some rows: how often the clone was seen (once, few, many), or a class if it is expanded.

TRBD2	TRBV30	NA	TRBJ2-7	CAWKRLAYYEQYF	TGTGCCTGGAAAAGACTAGCGTACTACGAGCAGTACTTC
TRBD2	TRBV11-3	NA	TRBJ2-1	CASSRGTSGRNEQFF	TGTGCCAGCAGCCGCGGGACTAGCGGACGCAATGAGCAGTTCTTC
NA	TRBV9	NA	TRBJ2-1	CASSVVDGSSYNEQFF	TGTGCCAGCAGCGTAGTAGACGGGAGTTCTTACAATGAGCAGTTCTTC
NA	TRBV7-8	few	TRBJ1-2	CASSLGSGRGGYTF	TGTGCCAGCAGCTTAGGTTCAGGGCGGGGAGGCTACACCTTC
NA	TRBV4-3	NA	TRBJ2-5	CASSRGRDSQETQYF	TGCGCCAGCAGCCGAGGCAGGGACTCCCAAGAGACCCAGTACTTC
TRBD1	TRBV6-1	NA	TRBJ1-5	CASSVTGVGNQPQHF	TGTGCCAGCAGTGTAACAGGGGTGGGGAATCAGCCCCAGCATTTT
NA	TRBV29-1	NA	TRBJ1-1	CRADSQNTEAFF	TGCAGAGCTGACAGCCAGAACACTGAAGCTTTCTTT
NA	TRBV19	NA	TRBJ2-2	CASSITGITGELFF	TGTGCCAGTAGTATAACAGGGATAACCGGGGAGCTGTTTTTT
NA	TRBV11-2	NA	TRBJ2-1	CASSLPTRQGTYNEQFF	TGTGCCAGCAGCTTACCCACTAGGCAGGGGACCTACAATGAGCAGTTCTTC
TRBD2	TRBV5-4	NA	TRBJ2-1	CASSPTSDRYNEQFF	TGTGCCAGCAGCCCTACTAGCGATAGATACAATGAGCAGTTCTTC
TRBD1	TRBV6-5	NA	TRBJ2-7	CASTQGATGEQYF	TGTGCCAGCACCCAGGGGGCTACAGGCGAGCAGTACTTC
NA	TRBV5-5	few	TRBJ2-1	CASTIGGLSQNEQFF	TGTGCCAGCACGATAGGGGGACTATCGCAGAATGAGCAGTTCTTC
TRBD1	TRBV7-9	NA	TRBJ2-5	CASDTGEQETQYF	TGTGCCAGCGACACAGGGGAACAAGAGACCCAGTACTTC
NA	TRBV5-1	once	TRBJ1-3	CASSTGDSGNTIYF	TGCGCCAGCAGTACCGGGGACTCTGGAAACACCATATATTTT
TRBD2	TRBV7-3	NA	TRBJ2-2	CASSIIREEDNTGELFF	TGTGCCAGCAGCATCATCCGGGAGGAGGACAACACCGGGGAGCTGTTTTTT
TRBD2	TRBV5-6	NA	TRBJ2-1	CASSLFWTSSNEQFF	TGTGCCAGCAGCTTGTTTTGGACTAGTAGCAATGAGCAGTTCTTC
NA	TRBV19	NA	TRBJ1-5	CASRTEQGVGSNQPQHF	TGTGCCAGTAGGACTGAACAGGGAGTGGGAAGCAATCAGCCCCAGCATTTT
NA	TRBV4-1	NA	TRBJ2-7	CASSQRDLETVQYF	TGCGCCAGCAGCCAACGGGACTTGGAAACGGTGCAGTACTTC
TRBD1	TRBV27	NA	TRBJ1-2	CASSAQGTGNYGYTF	TGTGCCAGCAGTGCCCAAGGGACAGGGAACTATGGCTACACCTTC
TRBD1	TRBV11-3	few	TRBJ1-2	CASSSSTGTGINYGYTF	TGTGCCAGCAGCTCCTCAACCGGGACAGGGATTAACTATGGCTACACCTTC
TRBD1	TRBV5-4	NA	TRBJ1-2	CASSFTTGDYGYTF	TGTGCCAGCAGCTTTACGACAGGGGACTATGGCTACACCTTC
NA	TRBV19	NA	TRBJ2-5	CASSNQGETQYF	TGTGCCAGTAGTAACCAGGGGGAGACCCAGTACTTC
NA	TRBV5-4	NA	TRBJ2-3	CASSLAGAADTQYF	TGTGCCAGCAGCTTGGCGGGAGCAGCAGATACGCAGTATTTT
TRBD2	TRBV5-6	once	TRBJ2-2	CASSLETSGSTGELFF	TGTGCCAGCAGCTTGGAGACTAGCGGGAGCACCGGGGAGCTGTTTTTT
NA	TRBV29-1	once	TRBJ1-1	CSVRAGAWDTEAFF	TGCAGCGTTCGAGCGGGGGCGTGGGACACTGAAGCTTTCTTT